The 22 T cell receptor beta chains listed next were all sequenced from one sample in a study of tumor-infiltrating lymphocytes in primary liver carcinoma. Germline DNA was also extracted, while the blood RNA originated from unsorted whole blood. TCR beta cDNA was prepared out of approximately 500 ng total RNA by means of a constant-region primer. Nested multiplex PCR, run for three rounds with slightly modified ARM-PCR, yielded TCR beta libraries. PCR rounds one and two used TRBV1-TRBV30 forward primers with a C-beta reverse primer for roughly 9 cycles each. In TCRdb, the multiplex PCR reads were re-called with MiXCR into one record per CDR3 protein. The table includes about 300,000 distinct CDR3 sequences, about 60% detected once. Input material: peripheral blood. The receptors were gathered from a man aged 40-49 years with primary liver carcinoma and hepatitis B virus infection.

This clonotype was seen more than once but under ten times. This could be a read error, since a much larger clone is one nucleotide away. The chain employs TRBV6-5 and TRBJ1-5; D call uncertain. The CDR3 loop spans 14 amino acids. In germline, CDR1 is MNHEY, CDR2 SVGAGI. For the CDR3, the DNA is TGTGCCAGCAGCCCCAAAGGTTACAATCAGTCCCAGCATTTT. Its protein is CASSPKGYNQSQHF.

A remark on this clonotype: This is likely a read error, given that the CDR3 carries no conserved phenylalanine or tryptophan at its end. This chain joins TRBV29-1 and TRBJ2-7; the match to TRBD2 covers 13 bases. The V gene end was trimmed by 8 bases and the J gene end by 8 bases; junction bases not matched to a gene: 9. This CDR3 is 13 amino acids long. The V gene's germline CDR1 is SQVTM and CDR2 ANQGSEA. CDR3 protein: CSLGGLAGVQQYI. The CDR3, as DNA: TGCAGCCTTGGTGGACTAGCGGGAGTGCAGCAGTACATC.

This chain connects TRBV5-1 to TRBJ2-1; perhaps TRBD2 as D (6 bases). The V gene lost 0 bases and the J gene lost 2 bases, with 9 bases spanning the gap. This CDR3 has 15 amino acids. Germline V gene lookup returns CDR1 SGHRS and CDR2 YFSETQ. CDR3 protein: CASSLGPSAYNEQFF. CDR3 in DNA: TGCGCCAGCAGCTTGGGCCCTAGCGCCTACAATGAGCAGTTCTTC.

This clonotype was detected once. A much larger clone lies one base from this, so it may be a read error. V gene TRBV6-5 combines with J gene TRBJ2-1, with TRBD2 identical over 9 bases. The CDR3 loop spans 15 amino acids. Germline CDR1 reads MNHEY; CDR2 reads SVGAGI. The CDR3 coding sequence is TGTGTCAGCACATACCGAGGACTAGCGAGCAATGAGCAGTTCTTC. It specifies CVSTYRGLASNEQFF.

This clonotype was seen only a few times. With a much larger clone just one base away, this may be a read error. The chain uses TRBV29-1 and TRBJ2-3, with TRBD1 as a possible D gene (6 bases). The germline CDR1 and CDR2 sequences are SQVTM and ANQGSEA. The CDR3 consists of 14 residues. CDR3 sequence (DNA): TGCGGCGTTAAGGCAGGGGTGGGCACAGATACGCAGTATTTT. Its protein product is CGVKAGVGTDTQYF.

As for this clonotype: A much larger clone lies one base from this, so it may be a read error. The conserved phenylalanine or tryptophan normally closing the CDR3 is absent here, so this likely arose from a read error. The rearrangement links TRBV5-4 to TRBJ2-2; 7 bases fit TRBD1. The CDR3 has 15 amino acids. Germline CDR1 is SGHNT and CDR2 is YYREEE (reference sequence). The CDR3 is CAAEKAGGDTGELFL. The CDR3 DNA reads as TGTGCGGCCGAAAAGGCAGGGGGAGACACCGGGGAGCTGTTTCTT.

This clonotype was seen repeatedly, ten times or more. This CDR3 reads CASSPLGGWGGGDTQYF. Written as DNA, the CDR3 is TGTGCCAGCAGTCCCCTTGGTGGGTGGGGGGGAGGAGATACGCAGTATTTT. This sequence joins TRBV6-6 and TRBJ2-3, with 7 bases fitting TRBD2. The CDR3 covers 17 residues. Germline lookup yields CDR1 MNHNY and CDR2 SVGAGI (reference sequence). Trimming cost V 5 bases and J 5 bases; bases outside gene matches: 16.

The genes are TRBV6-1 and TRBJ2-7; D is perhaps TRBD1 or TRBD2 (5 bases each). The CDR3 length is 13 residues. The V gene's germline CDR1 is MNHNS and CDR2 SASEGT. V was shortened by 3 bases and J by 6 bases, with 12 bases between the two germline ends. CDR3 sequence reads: CASSDRDGAEQYF. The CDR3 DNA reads TGTGCCAGCAGTGACAGGGACGGGGCCGAGCAGTACTTC.

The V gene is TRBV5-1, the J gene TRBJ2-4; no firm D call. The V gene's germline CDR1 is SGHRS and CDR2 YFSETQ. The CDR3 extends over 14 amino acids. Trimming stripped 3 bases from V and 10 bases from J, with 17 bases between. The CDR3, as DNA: TGCGCCAGCAGCTCGTACAAACCCGGACGGATTCAGTACTTC. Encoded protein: CASSSYKPGRIQYF.

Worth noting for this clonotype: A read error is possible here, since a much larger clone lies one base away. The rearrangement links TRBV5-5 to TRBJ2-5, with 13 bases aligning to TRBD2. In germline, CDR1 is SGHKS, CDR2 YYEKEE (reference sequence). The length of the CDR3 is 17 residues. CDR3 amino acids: CVSSPPTSGRSRETQYF. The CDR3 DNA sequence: TGTGTCAGCAGCCCGCCGACTAGCGGGAGGAGTAGAGAGACCCAGTACTTC.

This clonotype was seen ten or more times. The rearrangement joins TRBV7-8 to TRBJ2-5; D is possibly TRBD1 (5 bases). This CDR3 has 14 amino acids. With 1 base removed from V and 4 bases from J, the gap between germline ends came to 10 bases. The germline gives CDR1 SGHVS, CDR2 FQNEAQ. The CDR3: CASSLGSRAETQYF. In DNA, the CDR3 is TGTGCCAGCAGCTTAGGGAGCAGGGCAGAGACCCAGTACTTC.

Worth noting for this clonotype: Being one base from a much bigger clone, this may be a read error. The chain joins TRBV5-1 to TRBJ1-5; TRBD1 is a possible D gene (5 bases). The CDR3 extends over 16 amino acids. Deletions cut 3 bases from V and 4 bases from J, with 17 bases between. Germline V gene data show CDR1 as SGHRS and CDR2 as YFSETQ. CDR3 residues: CASSWGEQEVNQPQHF. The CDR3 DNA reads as TGCGCCAGCAGCTGGGGGGAACAGGAGGTAAATCAGCCCCAGCATTTT.

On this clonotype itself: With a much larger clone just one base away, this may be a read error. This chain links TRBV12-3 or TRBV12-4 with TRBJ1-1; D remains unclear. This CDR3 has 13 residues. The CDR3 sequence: CANSSREGTEAFF. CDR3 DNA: TGTGCCAACAGTTCCCGAGAGGGAACTGAAGCTTTCTTT.

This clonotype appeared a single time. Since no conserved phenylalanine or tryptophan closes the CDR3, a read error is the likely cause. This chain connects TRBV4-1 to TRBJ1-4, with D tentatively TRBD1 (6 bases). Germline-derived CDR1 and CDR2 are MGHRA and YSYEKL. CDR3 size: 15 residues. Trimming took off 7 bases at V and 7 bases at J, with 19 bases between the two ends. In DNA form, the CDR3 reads TGCGCCAGCAACCAGAGGGGGGCGGGCGGTGAAAAACTGTTTCTT. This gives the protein CASNQRGAGGEKLFL.

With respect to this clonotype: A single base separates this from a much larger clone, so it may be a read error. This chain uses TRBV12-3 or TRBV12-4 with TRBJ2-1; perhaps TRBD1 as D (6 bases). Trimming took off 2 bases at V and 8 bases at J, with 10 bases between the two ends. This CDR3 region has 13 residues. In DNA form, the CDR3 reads TGTGCCAGCAGTTTAATCAGGGGCGATGAGCAGTTCTTC. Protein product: CASSLIRGDEQFF.

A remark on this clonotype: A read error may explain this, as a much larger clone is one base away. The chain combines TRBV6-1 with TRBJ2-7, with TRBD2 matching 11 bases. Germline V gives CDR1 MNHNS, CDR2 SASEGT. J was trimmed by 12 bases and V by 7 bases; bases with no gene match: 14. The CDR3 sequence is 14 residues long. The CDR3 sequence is CASKPGLAVPVGYF. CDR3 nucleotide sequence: TGTGCCAGCAAGCCGGGACTAGCGGTCCCAGTCGGGTACTTC.

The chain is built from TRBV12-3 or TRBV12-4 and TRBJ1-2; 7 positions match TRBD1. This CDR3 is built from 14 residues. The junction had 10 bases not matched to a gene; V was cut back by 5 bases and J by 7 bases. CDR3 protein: CASSLTGRDCGYTF. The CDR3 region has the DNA TGTGCCAGCAGTCTGACAGGGCGAGACTGTGGCTACACCTTC.

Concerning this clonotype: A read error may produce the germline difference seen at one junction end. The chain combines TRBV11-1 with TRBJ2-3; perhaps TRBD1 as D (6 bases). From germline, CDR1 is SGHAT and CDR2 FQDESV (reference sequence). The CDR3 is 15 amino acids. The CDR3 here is CANSPGQGLTDTQYF. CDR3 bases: TGTGCCAACAGCCCGGGACAAGGGCTCACAGATACGCAGTATTTT.

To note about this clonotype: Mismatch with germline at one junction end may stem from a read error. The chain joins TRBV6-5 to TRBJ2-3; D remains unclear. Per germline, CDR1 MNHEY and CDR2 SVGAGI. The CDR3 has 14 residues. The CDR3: CAGKTDLGTDTQYF. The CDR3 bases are TGTGCCGGCAAGACGGACCTCGGCACAGATACGCAATATTTT.

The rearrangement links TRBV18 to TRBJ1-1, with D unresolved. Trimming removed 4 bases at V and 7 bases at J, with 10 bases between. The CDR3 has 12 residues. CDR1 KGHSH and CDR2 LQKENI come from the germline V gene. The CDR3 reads CASSLSSIEAFF. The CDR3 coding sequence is TGTGCCAGCTCACTGAGCAGTATTGAAGCTTTCTTT.

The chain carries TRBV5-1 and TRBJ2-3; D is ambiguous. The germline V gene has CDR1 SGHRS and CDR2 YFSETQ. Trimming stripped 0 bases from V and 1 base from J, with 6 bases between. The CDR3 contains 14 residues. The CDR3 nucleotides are TGCGCCAGCAGCTTGGTGCCAGGCACAGATACGCAGTATTTT. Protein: CASSLVPGTDTQYF.

CDR3 in amino acids: CASSQKSGMVDQPQHF. CDR3 DNA sequence: TGTGCCAGCAGCCAAAAATCCGGGATGGTAGATCAGCCCCAGCATTTT. V and J are TRBV4-2 and TRBJ1-5; the D is unclear. Looked up from germline, CDR1 is LGHNA and CDR2 is YNFKEQ. Trimming removed 2 bases from V and 5 bases from J, with 16 bases in between. The CDR3 spans 16 residues.